These 26 T cell receptor beta chains share one sample of origin, sequenced in a study of T cell responses to AZD1222 COVID-19 vaccine. Sequencing was performed with immunoSEQ multiplex PCR; in TCRdb, only in-frame clones are kept and a portion is missing. The sample gives more than 95,000 clones, approximately 88% of which show up once; around 4% is in the top ten. This specimen consisted of peripheral blood, obtained on day 0 of AZD1222 vaccination. Receptor source: an adult in good health.

V and J are TRBV7-2 and TRBJ2-3; TRBD2 might be the D (5 bases). Germline values: CDR1 SGHTA, CDR2 FQGNSA. Trimming took 5 bases from V and 1 from J, leaving 10 bases between them. This CDR3 is built from 14 residues. The CDR3 sequence is CASSLVGGTDTQYF. Written as DNA, the CDR3 is TGTGCCAGCAGCCTCGTCGGGGGCACAGATACGCAGTATTTT.

J is TRBJ1-1 and V is TRBV30; D is unclear. CDR1 is GTSNPN and CDR2 is SVGIG in the germline V gene (reference sequence). The V gene lost 0 bases and the J gene lost 2 bases, with 7 bases spanning the gap. CDR3 length equals 13 residues. Here the CDR3 DNA reads TGTGCCTGGAGTGTAGGCCTTAACACTGAAGCTTTCTTT. It encodes CAWSVGLNTEAFF.

The chain joins TRBV28 to TRBJ1-5, with D hard to call. CDR3 size: 11 residues. CDR1 and CDR2 (germline): MDHEN, SYDVKM. V was pared by 5 bases and J by 6 bases, with 5 bases between. The CDR3: CASSLGQPQHF. For the CDR3, the DNA is TGTGCCAGCAGTCTCGGTCAGCCCCAGCATTTT.

The V gene is TRBV19, the J gene TRBJ2-1; 15 nucleotides match TRBD2. Germline loops: CDR1 LNHDA, CDR2 SQIVND (reference sequence). The V and J ends lost 4 bases and 13 bases, in that order; junction bases with no gene match: 14. This CDR3 comprises 17 residues. CDR3 nucleotides: TGTGCCAGTAGTACCTATTCTGGACTAGCGGGAGGGCCATCACAGTTCTTC. Residues: CASSTYSGLAGGPSQFF.

The chain recombines TRBV3-1 (or the pseudogene TRBV3-2) with TRBJ1-2, with TRBD1 matching 11 bases. The CDR3 extends over 15 amino acids. V gave up 4 bases and J gave up 4 bases; unmatched junction bases: 5. Per germline, CDR1 LGHDT and CDR2 YNNKEL (reference sequence). CDR3 residues: CASSPRDRGFYGYTF. The CDR3 region has the DNA TGTGCCAGCAGCCCCCGGGACAGGGGGTTCTATGGCTACACCTTC.

The chain couples TRBV6-5 to TRBJ2-3, with TRBD2 identical over 9 bases. J lost 4 bases, V lost 2 bases, and 1 base had no gene match. In germline, CDR1 is MNHEY, CDR2 SVGAGI. There are 14 residues in the CDR3. The CDR3 DNA reads as TGTGCCAGCAGTTACGGCGGGGGGGCAGATACGCAGTATTTT. Encoded protein: CASSYGGGADTQYF.

The chain employs TRBV10-3 and TRBJ2-7; TRBD2 is a possible D gene (6 bases). V was shortened by 6 bases and J by 4 bases, with 25 bases between the two germline ends. The CDR3 sequence is 17 residues long. From germline, CDR1 is ENHRY and CDR2 SYGVKD. The CDR3 here is CAIRVDGRASDGYEQYF. Written as DNA, the CDR3 is TGTGCCATCAGGGTTGACGGCCGGGCTAGCGACGGTTACGAGCAGTACTTC.

V usage is TRBV30 and J usage is TRBJ1-2, with D uncertain. The CDR3 loop spans 12 amino acids. V was shortened by 1 base and J by 5 bases, with 8 bases between the two germline ends. The germline V gene has CDR1 GTSNPN and CDR2 SVGIG (reference sequence). In nucleotides, the CDR3 is TGTGCCTGGAGTGGAGAAGGGTATGGCTACACCTTC. Its protein product is CAWSGEGYGYTF.

The V call is TRBV4-3, the J call TRBJ2-1, with TRBD2 matching 7 bases. The CDR3 is 15 amino acids. Per germline, CDR1 LGHNA and CDR2 YSLEER. The junction had 7 bases not matched to a gene; V was cut back by 2 bases and J by 6 bases. This CDR3 is CASSQQGGAGNEQFF. The CDR3 region has the DNA TGCGCCAGCAGCCAACAGGGAGGGGCGGGCAATGAGCAGTTCTTC.

This clone was detected only a few times. The chain joins TRBV6-5 to TRBJ1-4; no reliable D call. From germline, CDR1 is MNHEY and CDR2 SVGAGI. Trimming pared 5 bases from V and 7 bases from J, leaving 11 bases between. The CDR3 spans 13 residues. CDR3 coding DNA: TGTGCCAGCAGTCCACCCCCTTTTGAAAAACTGTTTTTT. Translated, it gives CASSPPPFEKLFF.

Here the CDR3 reads CSARDVTEAFF. CDR3 coding DNA: TGCAGTGCTAGAGACGTTACTGAAGCTTTCTTT. The chain uses TRBV20-1 and TRBJ1-1, with D hard to call. The germline gives CDR1 DFQATT, CDR2 SNEGSKA (reference sequence). This CDR3 region has 11 residues. Trimming took 0 bases from V and 5 from J, leaving 4 bases between them.

The rearrangement joins TRBV7-9 to TRBJ1-2, with D possibly TRBD1 on 6 matching bases. Looked up from germline, CDR1 is SEHNR and CDR2 is FQNEAQ (reference sequence). This CDR3 contains 16 residues. Trimming stripped 2 bases from V and 8 bases from J, with 21 bases between. CDR3 sequence: CASSLREQGPLVGYTF. CDR3 nucleotide sequence: TGTGCCAGCAGCTTAAGGGAACAGGGCCCCCTGGTAGGCTACACCTTC. Full variable domain (missing parts from reference TRBV7-9 and TRBJ1-2): DTGVSQNPRHKITKRGQNVTFRCDPISEHNRLYWYRQTLGQGPEFLTYFQNEAQLEKSRLLSDRFSAERPKGSFSTLEIQRTEQGDSAMYLCASSLREQGPLVGYTFGSGTRLTVV.

This clone was counted between two and nine times. The genes are TRBV6-1 and TRBJ1-2; TRBD1 aligns across 8 bases. Germline V gene sequence: CDR1 MNHNS, CDR2 SASEGT. There are 16 residues in the CDR3. The V gene end was trimmed by 3 bases and the J gene end by 6 bases; junction bases not matched to a gene: 12. CDR3 sequence (DNA): TGTGCCAGCAGTGAGGAGCAGGGGGCGCATAGGAATGGCTACACCTTC. It is translated as CASSEEQGAHRNGYTF.

This clone was recorded once. The CDR3 here is CASSIVGDWDTEAFF. CDR3 DNA: TGTGCCAGTAGTATTGTGGGGGATTGGGACACTGAAGCTTTCTTT. This chain connects TRBV19 to TRBJ1-1; a weak D match, TRBD1 (5 bases). The CDR3 contains 15 residues. V gave up 3 bases and J gave up 3 bases, with 14 bases separating them. Per germline, CDR1 LNHDA and CDR2 SQIVND (reference sequence). Looking up the rest from reference TRBV19 and TRBJ1-1 gives the full variable domain: DGGITQSPKYLFRKEGQNVTLSCEQNLNHDAMYWYRQDPGQGLRLIYYSQIVNDFQKGDIAEGYSVSREKKESFPLTVTSAQKNPTAFYLCASSIVGDWDTEAFFGQGTRLTVV.

This clone has more than one count but fewer than ten. The rearrangement links TRBV5-6 to TRBJ2-7; 11 nucleotides match TRBD2. The J segment lost 4 bases and the V segment lost 4 bases, leaving 7 bases of the junction unmatched. This CDR3 is 15 amino acids long. Germline V gene sequence: CDR1 SGHDT, CDR2 YYEEEE. The CDR3 here is CASSPLAGGGYEQYF. The CDR3, as DNA: TGTGCCAGCAGCCCTCTAGCGGGAGGAGGATACGAGCAGTACTTC.

This chain connects TRBV7-8 to TRBJ2-3; D possibly uses TRBD1 or TRBD2 (6 bases each). Germline-derived CDR1 and CDR2 are SGHVS and FQNEAQ. The CDR3 contains 14 residues. The germline V and J ends were trimmed by 5 bases and 6 bases, with 15 bases remaining between them. CDR3 protein: CASSLGLGADTQYF. The CDR3 nucleotides are TGTGCCAGCAGCCTGGGACTGGGGGCGGATACGCAGTATTTT.

V is TRBV28 and J is TRBJ1-2; D unresolved. Germline V gene data show CDR1 as MDHEN and CDR2 as SYDVKM. This CDR3 contains 11 residues. V was cut by 4 bases and J by 12 bases, with 12 bases left in between. The CDR3 DNA reads as TGTGCCAGCAGTTCGACCCGGACCCACACCTTC. Its protein product is CASSSTRTHTF.

The gene calls are TRBV2 and TRBJ1-1; no definite D call. Germline lookup yields CDR1 SNHLY and CDR2 FYNNEI. V lost 6 bases and J lost 1, with 9 bases in between. CDR3 size: 13 residues. The CDR3 spells CASRRKRNTEAFF. The CDR3, as DNA: TGTGCCAGCAGGCGGAAGCGGAACACTGAAGCTTTCTTT.

In this sample, this clone turned up a few times. The identical CDR3 is also encoded by other nucleotide sequences in the sample. This chain uses TRBV6-5 with TRBJ1-3; no definite D call. CDR1 and CDR2 from the germline V gene are MNHEY and SVGAGI. This CDR3 spans 14 amino acids. Trimming took off 0 bases at V and 1 base at J, with 4 bases between the two ends. This chain's CDR3 is CASSYSGSGNTIYF. The CDR3 DNA reads TGTGCCAGCAGTTACTCGGGGTCTGGAAACACCATATATTTT.

The genes are TRBV5-4 and TRBJ2-3; D is unclear. CDR3 length: 11 residues. From germline, CDR1 is SGHNT and CDR2 YYREEE (reference sequence). The ends were cut back, 4 bases at V and 5 bases at J, with 5 bases in the middle. This chain's CDR3 is CASSRKDTQYF. The CDR3 DNA reads TGTGCCAGCAGCCGCAAAGATACGCAGTATTTT.

The chain couples TRBV3-1 (or the pseudogene TRBV3-2) to TRBJ2-5; tentatively, D is TRBD2 (6 bases). The V end lost 5 bases, the J end lost 2 bases, and 15 bases lay between the germline ends. The V gene's germline CDR1 is LGHDT and CDR2 YNNKEL (reference sequence). The CDR3 totals 15 residues. In DNA, the CDR3 is TGTGCCAGCAGCTCTGACACTAGCCGGCAAGAGACCCAGTACTTC. Its protein is CASSSDTSRQETQYF.

The chain employs TRBV7-2 and TRBJ2-2; D gene uncertain. V lost 3 bases, J lost 6 bases, and 11 bases lay in between. The CDR3 is 14 amino acids. CDR1 is SGHTA and CDR2 is FQGNSA in the germline V gene. Here the CDR3 reads CASSFQTFSGELFF. DNA of the CDR3: TGTGCCAGCAGCTTCCAGACGTTTTCCGGGGAGCTGTTTTTT.

This chain joins TRBV7-2 and TRBJ2-3; 9 positions agree with TRBD1. The germline CDR1 and CDR2 sequences are SGHTA and FQGNSA. Trimming removed 1 base from V and 3 bases from J; junction bases left unmatched: 5. This CDR3 comprises 16 residues. CDR3 DNA sequence: TGTGCCAGCAGCTTAGGGTCGGACAGGGGTACAGATACGCAGTATTTT. It encodes CASSLGSDRGTDTQYF. The variable domain in full, with the rest retrieved from reference TRBV7-2 and TRBJ2-3, is GAGVSQSPSNKVTEKGKDVELRCDPISGHTALYWYRQSLGQGLEFLIYFQGNSAPDKSGLPSDRFSAERTGGSVSTLTIQRTQQEDSAVYLCASSLGSDRGTDTQYFGPGTRLTVL.

The CDR3 loop is CASSQGAGKGNEQFF. The CDR3 DNA is TGCGCCAGCAGCCAAGGCGCGGGGAAAGGGAATGAGCAGTTCTTC. The chain has TRBV4-3 and TRBJ2-1, with TRBD2 as a possible D gene (6 bases). Germline V lookup: CDR1 LGHNA, CDR2 YSLEER. The V end lost 1 base, the J end lost 7 bases, and 14 bases lay between the germline ends. The CDR3 consists of 15 residues.

The chain links TRBV9 to TRBJ2-7; 7 bases map to TRBD2. V trimming: 4 bases; J trimming: 5 bases; junction bases outside the gene matches: 12. The germline V gene encodes CDR1 SGDLS and CDR2 YYNGEE. The CDR3 covers 15 residues. The CDR3 protein is CASSSGLLLRNEQYF. The CDR3 DNA reads TGTGCCAGCAGCTCGGGACTACTGTTACGAAACGAGCAGTACTTC.

The genes are TRBV28 and TRBJ1-2; D is possibly TRBD1 (6 bases). The CDR3 extends over 14 amino acids. Germline-derived CDR1 and CDR2 are MDHEN and SYDVKM. V lost 10 bases and J 9 bases, leaving 24 bases between the germline ends. The DNA of the CDR3 is TGTGCCATTAAGGTGGCAGGGGCCAGTTACAGCTACACCTTC. It codes for CAIKVAGASYSYTF.